These 27 T cell receptor beta chains came from one sample sequenced in a study of CD8 T cells in Susac syndrome. The authors reverse transcribed 0.5 to 1 ug RNA with random hexamers. TCRdb ran MiXCR on the immunoSEQ multiplex PCR reads and lists one entry per CDR3 protein. Among about 200,000 distinct CDR3 sequences, 95% were seen once, and the ten largest hold 0.1%. Sequences were obtained from CD4+ T cells from PBMCs. The origin of the receptors is a human donor in good health.

The V and J genes are TRBV12-3 or TRBV12-4 and TRBJ1-1; tentatively, D is TRBD1 (6 bases). The V and J ends lost 5 bases and 2 bases respectively, with 12 bases between them. CDR3 length: 14 residues. In DNA, the CDR3 is TGTGCCAGCAGTAGCCGGGGGCGCAACACTGAAGCTTTCTTT. Amino acid sequence: CASSSRGRNTEAFF.

The chain joins TRBV27 to TRBJ1-5; tentative D call: TRBD1 (5 bases). The CDR3 is 14 residues long. Trimming cost V 7 bases and J 5 bases, with 15 bases left between them. The germline V gene has CDR1 MNHEY and CDR2 SMNVEV (reference sequence). CDR3 DNA: TGTGCCAGCATGCTTCACGGGGCCGATCAGCCCCAGCATTTT. It translates to CASMLHGADQPQHF.

DNA of the CDR3: TGTGCCAGCAGCTCAGGAGAAAAACTGTTTTTT. Amino acids: CASSSGEKLFF. The gene calls are TRBV2 and TRBJ1-4, with D uncertain. V lost 6 bases to trimming and J lost 8 bases, with 7 bases between them. The CDR3 has 11 residues. The germline V gene encodes CDR1 SNHLY and CDR2 FYNNEI.

J is TRBJ2-7 and V is TRBV18, with a possible D match to TRBD1 (6 bases). CDR1 and CDR2 (germline): KGHSH, LQKENI. The CDR3 totals 13 residues. Trimming shortened V by 1 base and J by 6 bases, and 10 bases separated the two germline ends. The CDR3 reads CASSPRAGVEQYV. CDR3 DNA: TGTGCCAGCTCACCACGGGCAGGGGTCGAGCAGTACGTC.

V is TRBV24-1 and J is TRBJ2-7; the D gene is possibly TRBD1 (6 bases). Germline loops: CDR1 KGHDR, CDR2 SFDVKD. The CDR3 totals 13 residues. Trimming removed 10 bases at V and 0 bases at J, with 12 bases between. CDR3 DNA: TGTGCCACAACTACAGGGAGCTCCTACGAGCAGTACTTC. Translation: CATTTGSSYEQYF.

This chain connects TRBV11-2 to TRBJ2-7; D remains unclear. The ends were cut back, 1 base at V and 3 bases at J, with 4 bases in the middle. The length of the CDR3 is 12 residues. Germline CDR1 and CDR2: SGHAT and FQNNGV. CDR3 DNA: TGTGCCAGCAGCTTAGGTAGCTACGAGCAGTACTTC. Translated: CASSLGSYEQYF.

The rearrangement uses TRBV29-1 and TRBJ2-1, with 7 nucleotides matching TRBD1. The CDR3 runs 15 residues. Trimming at V came to 6 bases and at J to 5 bases, leaving 13 bases not matched to a gene. Germline V lookup: CDR1 SQVTM, CDR2 ANQGSEA. The chain's CDR3 is CSVRISGTVNNEQFF. The CDR3 bases are TGCAGCGTACGCATATCCGGGACAGTAAACAATGAGCAGTTCTTC.

The chain couples TRBV28 to TRBJ1-5; D is unclear. CDR1 is MDHEN and CDR2 is SYDVKM in the germline V gene. The CDR3 runs 11 residues. V lost 5 bases, J lost 6 bases, and 5 bases lay in between. The CDR3 region has the DNA TGTGCCAGCAGTCGGGGTCAGCCCCAGCATTTT. Protein sequence: CASSRGQPQHF.

This rearrangement joins TRBV7-9 to TRBJ2-5; tentatively, D is TRBD2 (5 bases). The CDR3 contains 14 residues. Trimming removed 5 bases from V and 4 bases from J, with 14 bases in between. CDR1 is SEHNR and CDR2 is FQNEAQ in the germline V gene (reference sequence). The CDR3, as DNA: TGTGCCAGCAGCCCTTACCGGGGTACAGAGACCCAGTACTTC. Protein product: CASSPYRGTETQYF. Full variable domain (outside the CDR3, taken from reference TRBV7-9 and TRBJ2-5): DTGVSQNPRHKITKRGQNVTFRCDPISEHNRLYWYRQTLGQGPEFLTYFQNEAQLEKSRLLSDRFSAERPKGSFSTLEIQRTEQGDSAMYLCASSPYRGTETQYFGPGTRLLVL.

The chain combines TRBV2 with TRBJ2-7, with a tentative D call TRBD1 (5 bases). This CDR3 contains 14 residues. Germline CDR1 SNHLY, CDR2 FYNNEI. V was cut by 1 base and J by 3 bases, with 10 bases left in between. The CDR3 DNA reads as TGTGCCAGCAGTGAAGAATGGGGCGGCTACGAGCAGTACTTC. Translation gives CASSEEWGGYEQYF.

The V and J genes are TRBV3-1 and TRBJ1-1; tentatively, D is TRBD1 (5 bases). V dropped 1 base and J dropped 3 bases, with 12 bases sitting between them. Germline assignment: CDR1 LGHDT and CDR2 YNNKEL (reference sequence). The CDR3 covers 15 residues. This chain's CDR3 is CASSQVGGGDTEAFF. The CDR3 DNA is TGTGCCAGCAGCCAAGTGGGGGGAGGGGACACTGAAGCTTTCTTT.

The chain uses TRBV29-1 and TRBJ1-2, with D hard to call. The CDR3 runs to 12 residues. V gave up 4 bases and J gave up 6 bases, with 12 bases separating them. Germline V gives CDR1 SQVTM, CDR2 ANQGSEA. CDR3 coding DNA: TGCAGCGTTGGTTGGGGAGATGATGGCTACACCTTC. Amino acid sequence: CSVGWGDDGYTF. Supplemented by reference TRBV29-1 and TRBJ1-2, the full variable domain reads SAVISQKPSRDICQRGTSLTIQCQVDSQVTMMFWYRQQPGQSLTLIATANQGSEATYESGFVIDKFPISRPNLTFSTLTVSNMSPEDSSIYLCSVGWGDDGYTFGSGTRLTVV.

The chain employs TRBV5-4 and TRBJ2-5, with TRBD2 matching 11 bases. The CDR3 extends over 18 amino acids. After removal of 3 bases from V and 0 bases from J, the junction contained 10 bases not matched to a gene. CDR1 SGHNT and CDR2 YYREEE come from the germline V gene (reference sequence). CDR3 loop: CASSSGRLAGTYQETQYF. CDR3 nucleotide sequence: TGTGCCAGCAGCTCGGGAAGACTAGCGGGGACGTACCAAGAGACCCAGTACTTC.

This sequence joins TRBV5-6 and TRBJ2-7; 10 nucleotides align to TRBD2. The CDR3 consists of 14 residues. After removal of 4 bases from V and 4 bases from J, the junction contained 5 bases not matched to a gene. The V gene's germline CDR1 is SGHDT and CDR2 YYEEEE. In nucleotides, the CDR3 is TGTGCCAGCAGCCTAGCGGGAGAACAATACGAGCAGTACGTC. It translates to CASSLAGEQYEQYV.

The J gene is TRBJ1-2, the V gene TRBV3-1; 10 bases are shared with TRBD1. The CDR3 is 15 residues long. The trim removed 0 bases at V and 5 bases at J, leaving 3 bases unmatched. Germline V gene data show CDR1 as LGHDT and CDR2 as YNNKEL (reference sequence). CDR3 in DNA: TGTGCCAGCAGCCAAGAGGGACAGGGGAGGTATGGCTACACCTTC. Amino acid sequence: CASSQEGQGRYGYTF.

The genes are TRBV20-1 and TRBJ1-1; 8 bases are shared with TRBD1. The CDR3 length is 12 residues. Germline trimming cut 7 bases from V and 1 base from J; bases unmatched to any gene: 2. CDR1 is DFQATT, CDR2 SNEGSKA, per germline (reference sequence). The CDR3 bases are TGCAGTGTGGGACAGGCGAACACTGAAGCTTTCTTT. Its protein product is CSVGQANTEAFF.

J is TRBJ1-1 and V is TRBV9; D is uncertain. Per germline, CDR1 SGDLS and CDR2 YYNGEE. CDR3 length: 14 amino acids. V was shortened by 0 bases and J by 0 bases, with 6 bases between the two germline ends. For the CDR3, the DNA is TGTGCCAGCAGCGTAGGGCCCCTGAACACTGAAGCTTTCTTT. Encoded protein: CASSVGPLNTEAFF.

The V call is TRBV6-5, the J call TRBJ2-1; TRBD2 aligns across 9 bases. This CDR3 spans 14 amino acids. The V and J ends lost 5 bases and 8 bases, in that order; junction bases with no gene match: 7. CDR1 and CDR2 (germline): MNHEY, SVGAGI. The CDR3 sequence: CASSRTSDGYEQFF. The CDR3 nucleotides are TGTGCCAGCAGTCGGACTAGCGATGGATATGAGCAGTTCTTC.

The chain carries TRBV29-1 and TRBJ2-1; D is perhaps TRBD2 (5 bases). The CDR3 is 13 residues long. Trimming took 4 bases from V and 5 from J, leaving 12 bases between them. Germline V lookup: CDR1 SQVTM, CDR2 ANQGSEA. For the CDR3, the DNA is TGCAGCGTTGCCCTCAGCGGCCACAATGAGCAGTTCTTC. As protein: CSVALSGHNEQFF.

Here the CDR3 reads CASSLPDSYEQYF. The CDR3 DNA follows: TGCGCCAGCAGCCTTCCGGACTCCTACGAGCAGTACTTC. V usage is TRBV5-1 and J usage is TRBJ2-7; no clear D. CDR3 length: 13 amino acids. With 4 bases removed from V and 0 bases from J, the gap between germline ends came to 8 bases. Germline CDR1 and CDR2: SGHRS and YFSETQ.

The chain has TRBV28 and TRBJ2-7; 7 positions match TRBD1. Germline CDR1 and CDR2: MDHEN and SYDVKM. The CDR3 runs to 13 residues. The trim removed 11 bases at V and 3 bases at J, leaving 10 bases unmatched. As DNA, the CDR3 is TGTGCCGCAGGGGACAGTCGGGACTACGAGCAGTACGTC. Protein: CAAGDSRDYEQYV.

This clonotype was picked up one time. V is TRBV3-1 and J is TRBJ1-3, with a possible D match to TRBD1 (6 bases). Trimming left V 6 bases short and J 1 base short, with 13 bases between. CDR1 is LGHDT, CDR2 YNNKEL, per germline (reference sequence). The CDR3 covers 15 residues. This chain's CDR3 is CASSRYGQSGNTIYF. Here the CDR3 DNA reads TGTGCCAGCAGTCGGTACGGACAGTCTGGAAACACCATATATTTT.

This rearrangement joins TRBV19 to TRBJ1-5; 10 nucleotides agree with TRBD1. Germline CDR1 and CDR2: LNHDA and SQIVND (reference sequence). This CDR3 comprises 20 residues. V lost 6 bases and J lost 4; bases outside the gene matches: 21. The CDR3 DNA reads TGTGCCAGTAGGGTCGGTCAAGGACAGGGGGTGACTAACAGGAATCAGCCCCAGCATTTT. Translating gives CASRVGQGQGVTNRNQPQHF. Full variable domain (outside the CDR3, taken from reference TRBV19 and TRBJ1-5): DGGITQSPKYLFRKEGQNVTLSCEQNLNHDAMYWYRQDPGQGLRLIYYSQIVNDFQKGDIAEGYSVSREKKESFPLTVTSAQKNPTAFYLCASRVGQGQGVTNRNQPQHFGDGTRLSIL.

This clonotype was detected a few times. The chain uses TRBV29-1 and TRBJ2-7; weak D call: TRBD1 (7 bases). V gave up 4 bases and J gave up 3 bases, with 13 bases separating them. Germline CDR1 is SQVTM and CDR2 is ANQGSEA. There are 13 residues in the CDR3. The CDR3 here is CSVVDREDYEQYF. The DNA of the CDR3 is TGCAGCGTTGTTGACAGGGAGGACTACGAGCAGTACTTC.

The chain is built from TRBV28 and TRBJ1-2, with a possible D match to TRBD1 (6 bases). CDR3 length: 12 residues. Trimming removed 9 bases at V and 2 bases at J, with 10 bases between. Germline CDR1 and CDR2: MDHEN and SYDVKM. The CDR3 is CASRQANYGYTF. The DNA for the CDR3 is TGTGCCAGTCGACAGGCCAACTATGGCTACACCTTC.

The rearrangement joins TRBV20-1 to TRBJ2-1; the match to TRBD2 covers 9 bases. Germline V gene sequence: CDR1 DFQATT, CDR2 SNEGSKA (reference sequence). Unmatched junction bases numbered 5, after V lost 6 bases and J lost 5 bases. The CDR3 contains 13 residues. CDR3 DNA: TGCAGTGCCGTAGCGGGGGCTGACAATGAGCAGTTCTTC. Translation gives CSAVAGADNEQFF.

This clonotype has only a few counts. This chain joins TRBV6-5 and TRBJ2-5; 7 nucleotides align to TRBD2. The V gene's germline CDR1 is MNHEY and CDR2 SVGAGI. The V and J ends lost 5 bases and 1 base, in that order; junction bases with no gene match: 7. The CDR3 contains 15 residues. As DNA, the CDR3 is TGTGCCAGCAGTACGAGACGGGAGGCCCAAGAGACCCAGTACTTC. Its protein is CASSTRREAQETQYF.